This T cell receptor beta chain was captured by sequencing in a study of memory B cells and T cells in multiple sclerosis. CFSE-dim autoproliferating and CFSE-high non-proliferating T cells from unstimulated culture were sequenced separately. Replicate wells were pooled after approximately 7 days of stimulus-free culture of 5x10^7 CFSE-labeled PBMCs. PBMCs were labeled with roughly 0.49 uM CFSE and cultured without exogenous stimuli. This clone was seen a few times. No antigen is known for it. Broader study findings: Clone-set sizes differed between compartments, so shared clonotype counts needed normalization.

The assay was immunoSEQ multiplex PCR, and TCRdb's table has in-frame clones only and misses some. The table has 9,000 to 15,000 clones, about 83% seen once. The CDR3 spans 18 residues. With 1 base clipped from V and 6 bases from J, the junction kept 11 bases outside the gene matches. Germline CDR1 MNHEY, CDR2 SMNVEV (reference sequence). The sample taken for sequencing was PBMCs from blood kept in culture. This TCR was recovered from a human donor with multiple sclerosis. This chain links TRBV27 with TRBJ2-3, with 12 bases identical to TRBD2. CDR3 sequence reads: CASSLFRTSGTRADTQYF. CDR3 sequence (DNA): TGTGCCAGCAGTTTATTCCGGACTAGCGGGACCCGCGCGGATACGCAGTATTTT.